This entry lists 18 T cell receptor beta chains sequenced from one sample in a study of identifying expanded T cells in peripheral blood. Assay: immunoSEQ multiplex PCR; the TCRdb copy retains only in-frame clones and omits some. This sample has roughly 61,000 clones, with about 92% found just once. Sequencing was carried out using blood. Receptors were obtained from a person aged 18-70 years in good health.

This clone was recorded only once. V gene TRBV5-1 combines with J gene TRBJ2-7; no firm D call. The V gene's germline CDR1 is SGHRS and CDR2 YFSETQ. The V gene lost 0 bases and the J gene lost 1 base, with 11 bases spanning the gap. There are 15 residues in the CDR3. CDR3 region: CASSLDINESYEQYF. For the CDR3, the DNA is TGCGCCAGCAGCTTGGACATCAACGAGTCCTACGAGCAGTACTTC. Full variable domain (missing parts from reference TRBV5-1 and TRBJ2-7): KAGVTQTPRYLIKTRGQQVTLSCSPISGHRSVSWYQQTPGQGLQFLFEYFSETQRNKGNFPGRFSGRQFSNSRSEMNVSTLELGDSALYLCASSLDINESYEQYFGPGTRLTVT.

This chain connects TRBV7-9 to TRBJ1-2; 7 bases agree with TRBD1. The CDR3 runs 14 residues. Germline-derived CDR1 and CDR2 are SEHNR and FQNEAQ (reference sequence). V dropped 4 bases and J dropped 4; count of bases not matched to a gene: 6. The CDR3 spells CASSSTGTAYGYTF. CDR3 bases: TGTGCCAGCAGCTCGACCGGGACAGCCTATGGCTACACCTTC.

This rearrangement joins TRBV6-5 to TRBJ2-5; D remains unclear. The J call could be wrong; TRBJ2-7 is a better fit for the DNA end. The CDR3 runs 13 residues. From germline, CDR1 is MNHEY and CDR2 SVGAGI. The CDR3 spells CASSSSRVGEQYF. The DNA for the CDR3 is TGTGCCAGCAGCTCTTCCAGAGTGGGCGAGCAGTACTTC.

This clone was counted a few times. The rearrangement links TRBV7-2 to TRBJ1-3, with 7 bases identical to TRBD1. With 5 bases clipped from V and 2 bases from J, the junction kept 6 bases outside the gene matches. Germline V gene data show CDR1 as SGHTA and CDR2 as FQGNSA. CDR3 length: 15 amino acids. The CDR3 DNA reads as TGTGCCAGCAGCCGGACAGGTGAAACTGGAAACACCATATATTTT. Its protein is CASSRTGETGNTIYF.

V gene TRBV4-1 combines with J gene TRBJ1-2; D gene uncertain. CDR1 and CDR2 (germline): MGHRA, YSYEKL. Trimming pared 4 bases from V and 2 bases from J, leaving 11 bases between. This CDR3 comprises 14 residues. In DNA form, the CDR3 reads TGCGCCAGCAGCCCCCATGAGGGAAACTATGGCTACACCTTC. Encoded protein: CASSPHEGNYGYTF.

The genes are TRBV6-1 and TRBJ2-7; D unclear. With 5 bases removed from V and 4 bases from J, the gap between germline ends came to 12 bases. The CDR3 has 13 residues. In germline, CDR1 is MNHNS, CDR2 SASEGT. The CDR3 coding sequence is TGTGCCAGCAGTCCCAAGGGTGGGTACGAGCAGTACTTC. This translates into CASSPKGGYEQYF.

The chain is built from TRBV27 and TRBJ2-1, with 8 bases that match TRBD1. Per the germline V gene, CDR1 is MNHEY and CDR2 is SMNVEV (reference sequence). V dropped 6 bases and J dropped 4; count of bases not matched to a gene: 8. The CDR3 has 15 amino acids. CDR3 amino acids: CASRTAGQGYNEQFF. The CDR3 DNA reads TGTGCCAGCAGGACAGCTGGACAGGGTTACAATGAGCAGTTCTTC.

The chain combines TRBV29-1 with TRBJ2-1; 8 nucleotides line up with TRBD2. The V and J ends lost 4 bases and 4 bases, in that order; junction bases with no gene match: 12. The CDR3 extends over 16 amino acids. The germline V gene has CDR1 SQVTM and CDR2 ANQGSEA. In DNA, the CDR3 is TGCAGCGTTGTCGACTTAGGTACTAGCGGTTACAATGAGCAGTTCTTC. Translating it yields CSVVDLGTSGYNEQFF.

This chain joins TRBV7-6 and TRBJ2-3, with a weak D call TRBD2 (5 bases). The CDR3 consists of 15 residues. Germline V lookup: CDR1 SGHVS, CDR2 FNYEAQ. V lost 4 bases and J lost 2, with 13 bases in between. The DNA for the CDR3 is TGTGCCAGCAGCTCTAGGACGGGGATCACAGATACGCAGTATTTT. Residues: CASSSRTGITDTQYF.

V gene TRBV4-3 combines with J gene TRBJ2-3; D gene unclear. V was trimmed by 0 bases and J by 8 bases, leaving 12 bases between them. The germline V gene has CDR1 LGHNA and CDR2 YSLEER. There are 14 residues in the CDR3. The CDR3 DNA follows: TGCGCCAGCAGCCAAGATACTACGTTTCGTACGCAGTATTTT. It yields the protein CASSQDTTFRTQYF.

The J gene is TRBJ1-1, the V gene TRBV11-2; D unresolved. V lost 4 bases and J lost 3, with 6 bases in between. Germline CDR1 is SGHAT and CDR2 is FQNNGV. The CDR3 runs 12 residues. The CDR3 protein is CASSSPDTEAFF. Written as DNA, the CDR3 is TGTGCCAGCAGCTCTCCGGACACTGAAGCTTTCTTT.

The gene calls are TRBV5-1 and TRBJ2-1, with 14 bases aligning to TRBD2. V lost 4 bases to trimming and J lost 10 bases; unmatched junction nucleotides: 7. The germline V gene encodes CDR1 SGHRS and CDR2 YFSETQ. This CDR3 has 15 amino acids. CDR3 region: CASSLGLAGGIEQFF. CDR3 DNA sequence: TGCGCCAGCAGCCTCGGACTAGCGGGGGGTATCGAGCAGTTCTTC. The full variable domain, its missing parts supplied by reference TRBV5-1 and TRBJ2-1, is KAGVTQTPRYLIKTRGQQVTLSCSPISGHRSVSWYQQTPGQGLQFLFEYFSETQRNKGNFPGRFSGRQFSNSRSEMNVSTLELGDSALYLCASSLGLAGGIEQFFGPGTRLTVL.

The chain recombines TRBV19 with TRBJ1-5; D is ambiguous. CDR1 and CDR2 from the germline V gene are LNHDA and SQIVND (reference sequence). V shed 6 bases and J shed 6 bases, with 12 bases lying between them. The CDR3 runs 13 residues. Here the CDR3 reads CASSYPASQPQHF. The CDR3 DNA reads as TGTGCCAGTAGCTACCCAGCCAGTCAGCCCCAGCATTTT.

The gene calls are TRBV6-1 and TRBJ2-7; 14 positions match TRBD2. The CDR3 is 15 residues long. V trimming: 6 bases; J trimming: 0 bases; junction bases outside the gene matches: 1. Germline-derived CDR1 and CDR2 are MNHNS and SASEGT. CDR3 DNA sequence: TGTGCCAGCAGCGGGACTAGCGGGAGCTCCTACGAGCAGTACTTC. This translates into CASSGTSGSSYEQYF.

CDR3 DNA: TGTGCCAGCTCACCAAGTCCCACCTCCTACGAGCAGTACTTC. Residues: CASSPSPTSYEQYF. The rearrangement links TRBV18 to TRBJ2-7; D gene unclear. The CDR3 has 14 residues. V was cut by 2 bases and J by 0 bases, with 8 bases left in between. Germline V gives CDR1 KGHSH, CDR2 LQKENI.

This chain links TRBV15 with TRBJ2-7; 7 positions agree with TRBD1. Looked up from germline, CDR1 is LNHNV and CDR2 is YYDKDF (reference sequence). V lost 3 bases, J lost 5 bases, and 1 base stayed unmatched. The CDR3 is 12 residues long. CDR3 sequence (DNA): TGTGCCACCAGCAGGACAGGGAACGAGCAGTACTTC. Encoded protein: CATSRTGNEQYF.

The gene calls are TRBV14 and TRBJ2-3, with D unclear. From germline, CDR1 is SGHDN and CDR2 FVKESK. Trimming pared 0 bases from V and 3 bases from J, leaving 10 bases between. CDR3 size: 15 residues. Here the CDR3 reads CASSQDSGVTDTQYF. Written as DNA, the CDR3 is TGTGCCAGCAGCCAAGATTCGGGCGTTACAGATACGCAGTATTTT.

The J gene is TRBJ2-2, the V gene TRBV5-1; 12 nucleotides line up with TRBD1. Germline loops: CDR1 SGHRS, CDR2 YFSETQ. The CDR3 contains 18 residues. The ends lost 4 bases at V and 6 bases at J; junction bases unmatched: 13. This CDR3 reads CASSPTPSGTGGPGELFF. CDR3 DNA: TGCGCCAGCAGCCCGACGCCATCCGGGACAGGGGGCCCCGGGGAGCTGTTTTTT.